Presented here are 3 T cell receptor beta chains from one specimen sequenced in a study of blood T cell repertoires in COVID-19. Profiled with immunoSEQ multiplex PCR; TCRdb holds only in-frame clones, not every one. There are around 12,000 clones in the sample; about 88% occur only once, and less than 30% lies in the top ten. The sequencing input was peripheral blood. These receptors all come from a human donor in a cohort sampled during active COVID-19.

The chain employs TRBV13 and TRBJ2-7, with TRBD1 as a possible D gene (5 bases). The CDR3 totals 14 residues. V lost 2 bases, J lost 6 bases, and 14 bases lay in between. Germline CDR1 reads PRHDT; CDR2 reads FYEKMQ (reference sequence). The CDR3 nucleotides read TGTGCCAGCAGCTTAATTAATGGGGCCAGCGAGCAGTACTTC. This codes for CASSLINGASEQYF.

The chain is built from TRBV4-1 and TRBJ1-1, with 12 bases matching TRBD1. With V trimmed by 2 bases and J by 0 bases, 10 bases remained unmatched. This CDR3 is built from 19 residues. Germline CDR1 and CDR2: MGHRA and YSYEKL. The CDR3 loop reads CASSQRDRGPQSMNTEAFF. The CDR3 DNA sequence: TGCGCCAGCAGCCAACGGGACAGGGGGCCTCAATCTATGAACACTGAAGCTTTCTTT.

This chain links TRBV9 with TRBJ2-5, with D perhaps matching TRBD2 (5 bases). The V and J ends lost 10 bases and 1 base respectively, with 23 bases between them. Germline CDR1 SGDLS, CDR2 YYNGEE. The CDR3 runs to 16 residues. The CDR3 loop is CAAYRETAPRQETQYF. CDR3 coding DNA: TGTGCCGCCTACCGGGAAACTGCACCACGCCAAGAGACCCAGTACTTC.